This is a list of T cell receptor beta chains from one sample in a study of cytomegalovirus exposure and HLA in healthy donors. TCRdb's table, derived via immunoSEQ multiplex PCR, lists solely in-frame clones and lacks some. Of 150,000 to 200,000 clones in the sample, 70% to 80% were seen once. The sample was PBMCs. These receptors were obtained from a man aged 40-49 years in good health and CMV-seronegative. Both conserved end residues are trimmed from each CDR3. Each record gives: J gene, V gene, CDR3 length, CDR3 protein.

>TRBJ2-7|TRBV5-6|10
ASSLTGTEQY
>TRBJ1-5|TRBV5-1|12
ASSLAGSNQPQH
>TRBJ2-7|TRBV5-4|13
ASSLPGTSLYEQY
>TRBJ2-3|TRBV7-2|15
ASSSPSSGQSTDTQY
>TRBJ2-7|TRBV5-1|12
ASSFVTGGREQY
>TRBJ2-7|TRBV5-6|13
ASSQLAGGPYEQY
>TRBJ2-1|TRBV4-2|14
ASSQEGGPPKNEQF
>TRBJ1-5|TRBV19|9
AGTGRAPQH
>TRBJ1-2|TRBV6-5|10
ASGQGWYGYT
>TRBJ2-1|TRBV13|14
ASSSRQGKAYNEQF
>TRBJ1-1|TRBV4-1|13
ASSQGVIGGDGAF
>TRBJ1-5|TRBV5-5|17
ASSFHWESTGARNQPQH
>TRBJ2-3|TRBV14|12
ASSQERYTDTQY
>TRBJ1-2|TRBV7-3|11
ASSPGRGDGYT
>TRBJ1-1|TRBV7-9|9
ASSFDSEAF
>TRBJ2-7|TRBV4-2|13
ASSHHGGDSYEQY
>TRBJ2-1|TRBV9|16
ASSGYGPSGGSYNEQF
>TRBJ1-1|TRBV6-1|13
ASSEGGQGNTEAF
>TRBJ1-1|TRBV5-1|14
ASSGVTGALNTEAF
>TRBJ2-3|TRBV4-2|13
ASSQGGLDADTQY
>TRBJ2-5|TRBV5-1|11
ASSPGWEETQY
>TRBJ1-2|TRBV5-4|11
ASSLAGSDGYT
>TRBJ2-1|TRBV9|14
ASSVGLADVYNEQF
>TRBJ1-4|TRBV4-1|14
ASSQDYARDNEKLF
>TRBJ2-7|TRBV7-9|10
ASRTAGVEQY
>TRBJ2-5|TRBV29-1|11
SVEGGQRETQY
>TRBJ2-7|TRBV29-1|10
SVTGGAGVQY
>TRBJ2-3|TRBV5-1|14
ASGPGLAPLTDTQY
>TRBJ2-7|TRBV11-2|11
ASSLRGFYEQY
>TRBJ2-2|TRBV7-2|12
ASCRDTGTGELF
>TRBJ1-5|TRBV18|13
ASSTGQEINQPQH
>TRBJ2-7|TRBV5-1|13
ASSLEGQGFHEQY
>TRBJ2-3|TRBV30|9
AWSQGGTQY
>TRBJ2-6|TRBV9|15
ASSVEAGSSGANVLT
>TRBJ2-7|TRBV7-9|12
ASSPGQAGYEQY
>TRBJ2-7|TRBV29-1|12
SVEDPNRVDEQY